What follows are 4 T cell receptor beta chains derived from one specimen sequenced in a study of shared clonotypes between healthy human individuals. TCRdb keeps only in-frame clones here, not all; method: immunoSEQ multiplex PCR. The sample lists some 980,000 clones; roughly 72% were seen once. Sequencing input: memory CD4+ T cells sorted from blood. The subset was: CD45RA-negative fraction. These TCRs come from a man aged 18 to 35 in good health.

The chain joins TRBV2 to TRBJ2-3, with 10 bases fitting TRBD2. J lost 4 bases, V lost 6 bases, and 7 bases had no gene match. This CDR3 contains 15 residues. Germline V CDR1 and CDR2: SNHLY, FYNNEI. The DNA for the CDR3 is TGTGCCAGCAGCTTTCTAGCGGGGGAAGCAGATACGCAGTATTTT. This encodes CASSFLAGEADTQYF. Full variable domain (rest looked up from reference TRBV2 and TRBJ2-3): EPEVTQTPSHQVTQMGQEVILRCVPISNHLYFYWYRQILGQKVEFLVSFYNNEISEKSEIFDDQFSVERPDGSNFTLKIRSTKLEDSAMYFCASSFLAGEADTQYFGPGTRLTVL.

The rearrangement uses TRBV30 and TRBJ2-7; D perhaps matches TRBD1 (5 bases). V was pared by 3 bases and J by 4 bases, with 7 bases between. This CDR3 has 11 amino acids. The germline V gene has CDR1 GTSNPN and CDR2 SVGIG (reference sequence). In nucleotides, the CDR3 is TGTGCCTGGAGCAGGGAATACGAGCAGTACTTC. Translated: CAWSREYEQYF.

The chain combines TRBV6-1 with TRBJ2-7; 7 bases match TRBD1. The germline V gene has CDR1 MNHNS and CDR2 SASEGT. The CDR3 consists of 15 residues. With V trimmed by 2 bases and J by 3 bases, 7 bases remained unmatched. The CDR3 DNA follows: TGTGCCAGCAGTGAAAGGACAGGTGTTCACTACGAGCAGTACTTC. Its protein product is CASSERTGVHYEQYF.

The chain links TRBV5-1 to TRBJ2-7; possible D gene TRBD2, 6 bases. Germline V gene lookup returns CDR1 SGHRS and CDR2 YFSETQ. V lost 2 bases, J lost 0 bases, and 15 bases lay in between. This CDR3 is built from 16 residues. This CDR3 is CASSLGGPSLSYEQYF. As DNA, the CDR3 is TGCGCCAGCAGCTTAGGAGGGCCCTCACTCTCCTACGAGCAGTACTTC.